The present entry profiles one T cell receptor (beta chain) with its context. There are many counts of this clonotype. Which antigen it targets is not known. Within one base of it there is no much larger clone, and no base qualities were kept. Libraries came from 5' RACE. Sequencing was performed on a NextSeq 500. The TCR library protocol attached a unique molecular identifier to each TCR cDNA molecule to allow correction of PCR and sequencing errors. Regarding the original processing steps: Decombinator tools were used for TCR identification, UMI-based error correction and CDR3 extraction. TCRs above a frequency of 2 per 1,000, corresponding to the top 1% of the tumor frequency distribution, were defined as expanded. Expanded tumor TCRs were classed as regional if statistically deemed absent (corrected P<0.05) from at least one tumor region, otherwise ubiquitous. Renyi diversity was calculated using the R vegan package after each repertoire was subsampled 100 times to 5,000 TCRs. CDR3 similarity networks were built from amino acid triplet string-kernel similarity, connecting CDR3s with pairwise similarity above 0.82. The public reads were run again by TCRdb, first through fastp at Q25 and then through MiXCR, and only productive beta chains were kept. CDR3 protein sequences are deduplicated, and each keeps its most common genes and DNA. The V and J calls here are based on TCRdb, not the publication. The sample contains around 100,000 distinct CDR3 sequences, 4.4% of them found a single time. The ten largest make up 20% to 25% of the sample.

The germline V gene supplies CDR1 MNHNS and CDR2 SASEGT. V and J are truncated by 11 bases and 11 bases respectively, leaving an intervening sequence of 21 bases. The CDR3 sequence holds 12 residues, the cysteine and phenylalanine included. The only DNA kept is the CDR3, 36 bases in frame from the first base. What the time point label conveys for this sample: sample taken at primary tumor resection. Donors were 72 patients with early-stage, untreated non-small cell lung cancer from the lung TRACERx cohort. Without any cell sorting, TCR sequencing was performed on whole RNA extracted either from tumor and nontumor lung tissue or from cryopreserved PBMC samples. Only patients with enough RNA available from two or more tumor regions were chosen for TCR sequencing. Before being selected, tumor and adjacent nontumor lung specimens were reviewed by a lung pathologist. These data are taken from a study of spatial heterogeneity in lung cancer (dated by TCRdb to between 2018 and 2021). About the full investigation: More beta-chain than alpha-chain transcripts were consistently detected, likely reflecting higher beta-chain transcript abundance. A strong correlation was found between TCR transcript counts in tumor regions and a T cell transcriptional module score from matched bulk RNA-seq. In the raw uncorrected reads, each unique combination of TCR and UMI appeared more than ten times on average. The study quantitatively compared TCR alpha and beta repertoires across multiple tumor regions, matched nontumor lung and blood in non-small cell lung cancer. The study linked features of the TCR repertoire to counts of nonsynonymous mutations, which were determined by whole-exome sequencing of tumor tissue. Both alpha and beta chains were TCR-sequenced in samples taken at surgery, namely 220 tumor regions, more than 62 matched nontumor lung samples and about 54 PBMC samples.

General conclusions and limits of the study: The tumor nonsynonymous mutation count correlated with the number of expanded alpha and beta TCRs within the tumor. Additional single-cell paired TCR alpha and beta sequencing was considered necessary to confirm, at a functional level, the hypothesis that regional TCRs recognize regional mutations. Counts of ubiquitous and regional expanded TCRs correlated with counts of ubiquitous and regional nonsynonymous mutations, respectively. TCR-seq was estimated to cover only approximately 7% of tumor T cells for alpha chains and 13% for beta chains.

The clonotype was recovered from a male donor with early-stage non-small cell lung cancer. The V and J segments used are TRBV6-1 and TRBJ1-1; the D gene is unclear. This sample comprised lung tumor tissue, obtained at surgery. The DNA sequence reads TGTGCCTCACTCGGCGGTAGAAGAGAGGCTTTCTTT. It translates as CASLGGRREAFF.